The 14 T cell receptor beta chains listed next were all sequenced from one sample in a study of regulatory and conventional T cells in RAG deficiency. The sorted regulatory T cells were CD4+, CD25-high and CD127-low, with genomic DNA sequenced. Measured with immunoSEQ multiplex PCR; TCRdb has only the in-frame clones, and not every one. The sample contains tens of thousands of clones, about 89% of which appear only once. This sample also belongs to another study, concerning regulatory T cells. That paper states: The primer mix had 52 TRBV and 13 TRBJ primers.

Sequenced: Tregs sorted from blood. These receptors were obtained from a human donor in good health.

This sequence joins TRBV7-8 and TRBJ2-3; D is perhaps TRBD2 (5 bases). The CDR3 has 13 amino acids. Looked up from germline, CDR1 is SGHVS and CDR2 is FQNEAQ. V lost 5 bases and J lost 3, with 9 bases in between. The CDR3 DNA is TGTGCCAGCAGCCCTGAGGGAACAGATACGCAGTATTTT. As protein: CASSPEGTDTQYF. The full variable domain, its missing parts supplied by reference TRBV7-8 and TRBJ2-3, is GAGVSQSPRYKVAKRGQDVALRCDPISGHVSLFWYQQALGQGPEFLTYFQNEAQLDKSGLPSDRFFAERPEGSVSTLKIQRTQQEDSAVYLCASSPEGTDTQYFGPGTRLTVL.

The rearrangement uses TRBV6-1 and TRBJ2-1; TRBD1 aligns across 9 bases. Germline V gene sequence: CDR1 MNHNS, CDR2 SASEGT. The CDR3 consists of 15 residues. Unmatched junction bases numbered 9, after V lost 10 bases and J lost 2 bases. CDR3 region: CATTRDRVTYNEQFF. In DNA, the CDR3 is TGTGCCACCACACGGGACAGGGTAACCTACAATGAGCAGTTCTTC.

J is TRBJ1-4 and V is TRBV6-6, with a tentative D call TRBD1 (6 bases). Germline values: CDR1 MNHNY, CDR2 SVGAGI (reference sequence). The CDR3 is 16 amino acids. Trimming pared 5 bases from V and 0 bases from J, leaving 13 bases between. Here the CDR3 reads CASSKSHRATNEKLFF. CDR3 nucleotides: TGTGCCAGCAGTAAATCCCACAGGGCAACTAATGAAAAACTGTTTTTT.

The V and J genes are TRBV2 and TRBJ1-1; D gene unclear. The CDR3 spans 14 residues. V dropped 3 bases and J dropped 0 bases, with 8 bases sitting between them. Germline CDR1 and CDR2: SNHLY and FYNNEI. CDR3 nucleotide sequence: TGTGCCAGCAGTGACCGGGCACTGAACACTGAAGCTTTCTTT. Translated: CASSDRALNTEAFF.

The chain is built from TRBV30 and TRBJ2-7, with 7 bases lining up with TRBD1. CDR3 length: 14 residues. The V gene's germline CDR1 is GTSNPN and CDR2 SVGIG (reference sequence). V was clipped by 1 base and J by 1 base; unmatched bases: 4. CDR3 loop: CAWSATGISYEQYF. The DNA of the CDR3 is TGTGCCTGGAGTGCGACAGGGATATCCTACGAGCAGTACTTC. Using reference TRBV30 and TRBJ2-7 for the parts outside the CDR3, the full variable domain is SQTIHQWPATLVQPVGSPLSLECTVEGTSNPNLYWYRQAAGRGLQLLFYSVGIGQISSEVPQNLSASRPQDRQFILSSKKLLLSDSGFYLCAWSATGISYEQYFGPGTRLTVT.

J is TRBJ1-6 and V is TRBV11-1; 7 nucleotides match TRBD1. V trimming: 5 bases; J trimming: 7 bases; junction bases outside the gene matches: 8. This CDR3 contains 15 residues. Germline V gene sequence: CDR1 SGHAT, CDR2 FQDESV (reference sequence). The DNA of the CDR3 is TGTGCCAGCAGCCGCGGGGACAGACCAAATTCACCCCTCCACTTT. It yields the protein CASSRGDRPNSPLHF.

This chain uses TRBV5-3 with TRBJ2-2; the match to TRBD2 covers 8 bases. TRBV5-3 is an open reading frame whose function is uncertain. Trimming at V came to 1 base and at J to 0 bases, leaving 14 bases not matched to a gene. This CDR3 spans 20 amino acids. The CDR3 spells CARSLSGWRGARANTGELFF. In nucleotides, the CDR3 is TGTGCCAGAAGCTTGTCGGGCTGGCGGGGGGCCCGAGCGAACACCGGGGAGCTGTTTTTT.

V is TRBV6-5 and J is TRBJ2-7, with TRBD1 matching 8 bases. Germline V gene data show CDR1 as MNHEY and CDR2 as SVGAGI. This CDR3 region has 14 residues. V dropped 6 bases and J dropped 7; count of bases not matched to a gene: 11. The CDR3 nucleotides read TGTGCCAGCAGACGCGGGACAGGCCCTTCGGAGCAGTACTTC. Translating it yields CASRRGTGPSEQYF.

This rearrangement joins TRBV7-2 to TRBJ1-6; D is perhaps TRBD1 (6 bases). CDR3 size: 14 residues. Germline assignment: CDR1 SGHTA and CDR2 FQGNSA. V lost 1 base and J lost 7, with 8 bases in between. The CDR3 here is CASSLVQGNSPLHF. The CDR3 DNA is TGTGCCAGCAGCTTAGTACAGGGAAATTCACCCCTCCACTTT.

The rearrangement uses TRBV30 and TRBJ2-6, with 12 bases aligning to TRBD1. The CDR3 runs to 18 residues. V shed 4 bases, J shed 1 base, and the junction held 8 bases outside the gene matches. Germline assignment: CDR1 GTSNPN and CDR2 SVGIG (reference sequence). The CDR3 here is CAWTGDRGLASGANVLTF. As DNA, the CDR3 is TGTGCCTGGACTGGGGACAGGGGGCTCGCATCTGGGGCCAACGTCCTGACTTTC.

The V call is TRBV18, the J call TRBJ2-3; 8 bases match TRBD1. The CDR3 is made up of 14 amino acids. The ends lost 3 bases at V and 3 bases at J; junction bases unmatched: 2. The V gene's germline CDR1 is KGHSH and CDR2 LQKENI. CDR3 amino acids: CASSPGQGTDTQYF. CDR3 DNA: TGTGCCAGCTCACCCGGACAGGGTACAGATACGCAGTATTTT. Variable domain in full (rest from reference TRBV18 and TRBJ2-3): NAGVMQNPRHLVRRRGQEARLRCSPMKGHSHVYWYRQLPEEGLKFMVYLQKENIIDESGMPKERFSAEFPKEGPSILRIQQVVRGDSAAYFCASSPGQGTDTQYFGPGTRLTVL.

The chain has TRBV30 and TRBJ1-3; 8 bases are a match to TRBD1. The junction had 8 bases not matched to a gene; V was cut back by 3 bases and J by 7 bases. The CDR3 has 14 amino acids. Germline CDR1 and CDR2: GTSNPN and SVGIG (reference sequence). The CDR3 DNA sequence: TGTGCCTGGAGCCCTAGGGACAGGACGAACACCATATATTTT. Translating it yields CAWSPRDRTNTIYF.

The V gene is TRBV27, the J gene TRBJ2-7; D unclear. This CDR3 has 14 residues. Germline V gene sequence: CDR1 MNHEY, CDR2 SMNVEV (reference sequence). The V end was cut by 2 bases, the J end by 3 bases, with 11 bases between. Here the CDR3 DNA reads TGTGCCAGCAGTTTAACGGGCCGCGACTACGAGCAGTACTTC. Translated, it gives CASSLTGRDYEQYF.

The chain couples TRBV7-3 to TRBJ2-2; the match to TRBD1 covers 8 bases. CDR1 is SGHTA, CDR2 FQGTGA, per germline. This CDR3 is built from 13 residues. V shed 6 bases and J 6 bases; nucleotides not matched to a gene: 3. CDR3 in amino acids: CASSLTGAGELFF. CDR3 in DNA: TGTGCCAGCAGTCTGACAGGGGCCGGGGAGCTGTTTTTT.